This T cell receptor (beta chain) is from a study of T cell responses to AZD1222 COVID-19 vaccine (dated by TCRdb to the early 2020s). Regarding the research as a whole: AZD1222 recipients whose second dose came at about 4 weeks and those whose second dose came at about 12 weeks were combined into one group, since spike-specific TCR depth and breadth did not differ between the two schedules. A total of more than 230 trial participants underwent TCR sequencing, of whom 200 to 220 received two doses of AZD1222 and some 26 received two doses of the MenACWY control vaccine. Enrollment into the trials was organized by age into subgroups of 18-55, 56-69 and 70-plus years, and those subgroups contained roughly 150, 30 and 60 TCR-sequenced participants, respectively.

The CDR3 regions of human TCRbeta chains were subjected to immunosequencing. Under the source paper's analysis protocol: Repertoire TCRs were checked for matches against a reference library of SARS-CoV-2-specific TCRs that had been generated using the MIRA antigen-specificity platform. Breadth meant the fraction of unique TCRs that were SARS-CoV-2-associated, whereas depth meant the fraction of total T cells that were SARS-CoV-2-associated. Using the MIRA data, each spike-specific TCR was assigned both to the spike region to which the TCR was reactive and to a CD4 or CD8 class. Log10-transformed breadth and depth values were compared by one-way ANOVA with Sidak's multiple comparisons tests. TCRdb limited this immuneACCESS table to in-frame rearrangements with V and J called. A share of clones is missing; checked studies link under half to unresolved V genes, and the rest is unexplained. V and J calls and clone size are those listed in that table; D and trimming were worked out from the DNA. The table for this sample lists a few hundred thousand clones; 90% to 95% of them were counted only once. The leading ten clones occupy roughly 0.51% of the sample.

A remark on this clone: Its antigen is not yet known. Base qualities are not recorded, but no much larger clone differs from it by a single base.

Beyond this particular receptor, the publication reports: Epitopes outside the regions mutated in the B.1.351 and B.1.1.7 variants were reportedly recognized by nearly half of the unique spike-specific TCRs. Participants were mostly white British and included more females than males, and it was suggested by the authors that clonal diversity may have been underestimated. The 56-69-year group was small, and its depth increase did not reach significance, likely because of low power. Vaccine-associated CD4 TCRs spanned the whole spike protein, with dominant responses in regions 160-218 and 743-854. Conclusions about previously exposed vaccinees are limited because only five to seven AZD1222 recipients were SARS-CoV-2 seropositive at baseline. No day 14 peak-response samples were available, so repertoires were characterized only after the peak T cell response. A significant rise in spike-specific TCR breadth and depth was observed after two AZD1222 doses relative to day 0 and relative to MenACWY recipients.

Interpreted using the paper, the time point label stands for: baseline before first vaccination. Vaccinee samples came from UK trials COV001 and COV002, including a single-blind randomized controlled phase 2/3 trial of AZD1222 (ChAdOx1 nCoV-19) in healthy adults. For TCRbeta chain sequencing, PBMC samples were collected from trial participants at day 0 and at day 28 after the second dose. Sequencing used peripheral blood, obtained on day 0 of AZD1222 vaccination. This clonotype was obtained from an adult in good health.

CDR3 region: CASSLTLTYNEQFF. The DNA is as follows: TGCGCCAGCAGCTTGACCCTTACCTACAATGAGCAGTTCTTC. The chain links TRBV5-1 with TRBJ2-1, with no reliable assignment of the D segment. Per the germline V gene, SGHRS is the CDR1 and YFSETQ is the CDR2. V is pared back by 1 base and J by 2 bases, with 7 bases lying between the germline termini. Its CDR3 holds 14 amino acids, cysteine through phenylalanine. Only the CDR3 DNA stays, 42 bases, in frame from base 1.